The next 10 T cell receptor beta chains were all read from a single sample in a study of T cell responses to AZD1222 COVID-19 vaccine. Produced via immunoSEQ multiplex PCR; TCRdb's table is partial and in-frame only. The sample lists approximately 140,000 clones; about 90% were seen once. Sample: peripheral blood, taken on day 0 of MenACWY control vaccination. The origin of the receptors is an adult in good health.

This clone was observed a few times. V is TRBV10-1 and J is TRBJ1-6, with D perhaps matching TRBD1 (5 bases). V lost 4 bases, J lost 11 bases, and 12 bases lay in between. Germline V gene data show CDR1 as WNHNN and CDR2 as SYGVQD (reference sequence). This CDR3 has 13 residues. CDR3 in DNA: TGCGCCAGCAGTGTGGGGGGTCTGGCACCCCTCCACTTT. Its translation is CASSVGGLAPLHF.

This clone was seen only once. The chain employs TRBV7-2 and TRBJ1-1, with D uncertain. The CDR3 consists of 14 residues. V was shortened by 7 bases and J by 6 bases, with 18 bases between the two germline ends. Germline CDR1 SGHTA, CDR2 FQGNSA. This chain's CDR3 is CASTQTRVIAEAFF. The DNA of the CDR3 is TGTGCCAGCACCCAGACTAGGGTAATCGCTGAAGCTTTCTTT.

This chain uses TRBV6-6 with TRBJ2-2, with 9 bases matching TRBD1. J gave up 3 bases and V 6 bases, and 5 bases lay outside the gene matches. CDR3 length equals 15 residues. From germline, CDR1 is MNHNY and CDR2 SVGAGI (reference sequence). The CDR3: CASRPRTGDTGELFF. For the CDR3, the DNA is TGTGCCAGCAGACCTCGGACAGGGGACACCGGGGAGCTGTTTTTT.

J is TRBJ1-6 and V is TRBV3-1 (or the pseudogene TRBV3-2); 9 bases are a match to TRBD1. CDR3 length equals 14 residues. Germline trimming cut 5 bases from V and 7 bases from J; bases unmatched to any gene: 3. Germline lookup yields CDR1 LGHDT and CDR2 YNNKEL (reference sequence). In DNA form, the CDR3 reads TGTGCCAGCAGCAGACAGGGGGGAAATTCACCCCTCCACTTT. Its translation is CASSRQGGNSPLHF.

The chain combines TRBV4-1 with TRBJ2-3; the D is unclear. V dropped 4 bases and J dropped 0 bases, with 11 bases sitting between them. This CDR3 has 15 residues. The germline CDR1 and CDR2 sequences are MGHRA and YSYEKL. The CDR3 here is CASSPGVESTDTQYF. The CDR3 nucleotides read TGCGCCAGCAGCCCCGGAGTGGAGAGCACAGATACGCAGTATTTT.

The CDR3 nucleotides read TGTGCCAGCAGCTTGTCGGCGGGAGGGAAGACCCAGTACTTC. Encoded protein: CASSLSAGGKTQYF. This chain links TRBV7-9 with TRBJ2-5; 9 bases are shared with TRBD2. V was pared by 3 bases and J by 6 bases, with 5 bases of the junction left unmatched. Looked up from germline, CDR1 is SEHNR and CDR2 is FQNEAQ (reference sequence). The CDR3 is 14 amino acids.

The rearrangement joins TRBV19 to TRBJ1-2; unclear D gene. The CDR3 consists of 11 residues. Germline V lookup: CDR1 LNHDA, CDR2 SQIVND (reference sequence). V lost 5 bases to trimming and J lost 2 bases, with 3 bases between them. The CDR3 reads CASSGNYGYTF. Here the CDR3 DNA reads TGTGCCAGTAGTGGCAACTATGGCTACACCTTC.

This clone has only one observation. The J gene is TRBJ1-3, the V gene TRBV3-1 (or the pseudogene TRBV3-2); 7 positions agree with TRBD1. Trimming took 4 bases from V and 4 from J; bases not matched to a gene: 4. The CDR3 contains 14 residues. Germline V lookup: CDR1 LGHDT, CDR2 YNNKEL (reference sequence). The CDR3 sequence is CASSRQGQGNTIYF. The CDR3 region has the DNA TGTGCCAGCAGCCGACAGGGCCAAGGAAACACCATATATTTT.

The J gene is TRBJ2-2, the V gene TRBV28; 9 bases agree with TRBD2. There are 17 residues in the CDR3. V lost 7 bases, J lost 7 bases, and 16 bases stayed unmatched. The germline gives CDR1 MDHEN, CDR2 SYDVKM. In DNA form, the CDR3 reads TGTGCCAGCACCCCAGGGAGTCTAGCGGGGCCCGGCGGGGAGCTGTTTTTT. This codes for CASTPGSLAGPGGELFF.

The J gene is TRBJ1-5, the V gene TRBV2, with D possibly being TRBD1 (6 bases). The CDR3 totals 15 residues. Germline lookup yields CDR1 SNHLY and CDR2 FYNNEI. V dropped 2 bases and J dropped 7 bases, with 15 bases sitting between them. CDR3 loop: CASSELGGGRQPQHF. CDR3 DNA: TGTGCCAGCAGTGAACTTGGGGGCGGTAGGCAGCCCCAGCATTTT.